The 10 T cell receptor beta chains given below trace back to one sample, sequenced in a study of response to subunit inactivated influenza vaccine. TCRdb recomputed calls from the RT-PCR reads with MiXCR, one row per CDR3 protein. The data contain about 830,000 distinct CDR3 sequences, approximately 17% of them singletons. The specimen comprised PBMCs from blood, sampled about 5 days after vaccination. The source of these receptors is a man between 45 and 60 years old who received an inactivated influenza vaccine.

The CDR3 is CASSGTGTYNEQFF. The CDR3 DNA sequence: TGTGCCAGCAGCGGGACAGGGACCTACAATGAGCAGTTCTTC. The chain employs TRBV12-3 or TRBV12-4 and TRBJ2-1; 9 bases fit TRBD1. J gave up 2 bases and V 6 bases, and 2 bases lay outside the gene matches. This CDR3 is 14 amino acids long.

The chain combines TRBV12-3 or TRBV12-4 with TRBJ2-1, with 11 bases aligning to TRBD2. V trimming: 4 bases; J trimming: 7 bases; junction bases outside the gene matches: 9. The CDR3 is made up of 16 amino acids. The CDR3 sequence is CASSSTGLADSNEQFF. The CDR3 DNA is TGTGCCAGCAGTTCAACGGGACTAGCGGATTCAAATGAGCAGTTCTTC.

This clonotype was picked up many times. The chain recombines TRBV5-1 with TRBJ2-1, with TRBD2 matching over 16 bases. Trimming removed 3 bases from V and 7 bases from J; junction bases left unmatched: 1. Germline V lookup: CDR1 SGHRS, CDR2 YFSETQ. The CDR3 contains 15 residues. The CDR3 DNA follows: TGCGCCAGCAGCTCGGGACTAGCGGGGGGGAATGAGCAGTTCTTC. Its translation is CASSSGLAGGNEQFF. Combining the CDR3 with reference TRBV5-1 and TRBJ2-1 gives the whole variable domain KAGVTQTPRYLIKTRGQQVTLSCSPISGHRSVSWYQQTPGQGLQFLFEYFSETQRNKGNFPGRFSGRQFSNSRSEMNVSTLELGDSALYLCASSSGLAGGNEQFFGPGTRLTVL.

Only a few counts were recorded for this clonotype. The gene calls are TRBV7-2 and TRBJ2-2; the D gene is possibly TRBD1 (6 bases). Per germline, CDR1 SGHTA and CDR2 FQGNSA. This CDR3 spans 17 amino acids. Trimming took off 4 bases at V and 0 bases at J, with 15 bases between the two ends. CDR3 loop: CASSSAPQGANTGELFF. The CDR3 DNA follows: TGTGCCAGCAGCTCAGCGCCACAGGGTGCGAACACCGGGGAGCTGTTTTTT.

This clonotype was seen only a few times. The chain recombines TRBV4-2 with TRBJ2-1, with 7 positions matching TRBD1. Germline V gene data show CDR1 as LGHNA and CDR2 as YNFKEQ. CDR3 length equals 15 residues. Losses at the gene ends were 0 bases for V and 4 bases for J; bases not matched to a gene: 3. Here the CDR3 reads CASSQETGNYNEQFF. The CDR3 DNA reads TGTGCCAGCAGCCAAGAGACAGGGAATTACAATGAGCAGTTCTTC.

This clonotype was counted a single time. The chain joins TRBV5-1 to TRBJ2-3; 8 bases align to TRBD2. The CDR3 has 16 residues. Germline V CDR1 and CDR2: SGHRS, YFSETQ. V gave up 4 bases and J gave up 4 bases; unmatched junction bases: 11. As DNA, the CDR3 is TGCGCCAGCAGCGCCACTAGACTAGCGAGGGCAGATACGCAGTATTTT. Encoded protein: CASSATRLARADTQYF.

The chain couples TRBV6-1 to TRBJ2-7; D uncertain. The CDR3 extends over 12 amino acids. Germline loops: CDR1 MNHNS, CDR2 SASEGT. V lost 0 bases and J lost 6, with 6 bases in between. The chain's CDR3 is CASSEAGGEQYF. As DNA, the CDR3 is TGTGCCAGCAGTGAAGCCGGCGGCGAGCAGTACTTC.

This chain uses TRBV18 with TRBJ2-4; D unresolved. CDR1 is KGHSH, CDR2 LQKENI, per germline. Deletions cut 4 bases from V and 2 bases from J, with 9 bases between. The CDR3 contains 14 residues. Written as DNA, the CDR3 is TGTGCCAGCTCACACGAGGTCTCCAAAAACATTCAGTACTTC. Protein product: CASSHEVSKNIQYF.

The CDR3 nucleotides read TGCAGCGTGGAATCCGTAAAGACTAGCGGGGGCGGAGAGACCCAGTACTTC. Translation: CSVESVKTSGGGETQYF. This rearrangement joins TRBV29-1 to TRBJ2-5, with 12 bases aligning to TRBD2. V lost 6 bases and J lost 4; bases outside the gene matches: 15. This CDR3 has 17 residues. Germline V CDR1 and CDR2: SQVTM, ANQGSEA.

This clonotype was seen more than once but under ten times. The genes are TRBV5-1 and TRBJ1-1; no clear D gene. From germline, CDR1 is SGHRS and CDR2 YFSETQ. V was trimmed by 0 bases and J by 0 bases, leaving 12 bases between them. CDR3 length: 16 residues. This CDR3 reads CASSLGDFLMNTEAFF. CDR3 DNA: TGCGCCAGCAGCTTGGGGGATTTCCTAATGAACACTGAAGCTTTCTTT.